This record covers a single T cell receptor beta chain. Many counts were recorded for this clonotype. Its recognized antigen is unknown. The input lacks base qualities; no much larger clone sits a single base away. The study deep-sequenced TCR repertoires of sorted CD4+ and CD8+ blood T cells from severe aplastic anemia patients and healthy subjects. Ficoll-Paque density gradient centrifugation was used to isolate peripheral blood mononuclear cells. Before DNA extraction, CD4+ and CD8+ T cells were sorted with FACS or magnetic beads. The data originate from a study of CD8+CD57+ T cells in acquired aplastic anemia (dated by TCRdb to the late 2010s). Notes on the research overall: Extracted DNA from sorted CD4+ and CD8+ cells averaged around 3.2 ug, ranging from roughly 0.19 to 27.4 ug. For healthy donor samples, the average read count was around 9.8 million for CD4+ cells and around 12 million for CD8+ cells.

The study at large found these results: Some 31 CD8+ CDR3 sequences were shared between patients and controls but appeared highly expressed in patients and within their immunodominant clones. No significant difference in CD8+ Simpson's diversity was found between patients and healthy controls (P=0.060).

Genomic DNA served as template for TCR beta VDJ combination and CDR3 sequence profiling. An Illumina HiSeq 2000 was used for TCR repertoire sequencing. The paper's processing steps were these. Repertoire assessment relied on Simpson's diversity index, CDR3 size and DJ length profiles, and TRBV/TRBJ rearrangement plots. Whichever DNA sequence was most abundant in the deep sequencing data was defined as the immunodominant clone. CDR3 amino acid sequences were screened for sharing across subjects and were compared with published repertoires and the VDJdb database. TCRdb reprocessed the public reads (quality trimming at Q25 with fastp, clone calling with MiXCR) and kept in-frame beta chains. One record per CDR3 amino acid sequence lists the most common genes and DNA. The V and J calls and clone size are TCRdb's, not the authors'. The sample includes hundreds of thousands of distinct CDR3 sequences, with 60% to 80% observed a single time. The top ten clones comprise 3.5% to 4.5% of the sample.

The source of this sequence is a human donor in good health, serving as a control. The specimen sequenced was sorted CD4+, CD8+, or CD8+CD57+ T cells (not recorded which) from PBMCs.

The CDR3 has the sequence CASSWGTDSSYEQYF. The sequence in DNA is TGTGCCAGCAGCTGGGGGACGGACAGTTCCTACGAGCAGTACTTC. Recombination joined TRBV6-2 or TRBV6-3 with TRBJ2-7; matching of 6 bases hints at TRBD1 as the D gene. Deletion took 6 bases off V and 1 base off J, with a span of 16 bases between the germline ends. From the cysteine up to the phenylalanine, the CDR3 has a length of 15 residues. Only CDR3 DNA is held: 45 bases, read in frame from base 1. In the germline V gene, CDR1 corresponds to MNHEY and CDR2 to SVGEGT.